What follows describes a single T cell receptor beta chain. Its antigen is unidentified. This sample was included in a study of cytomegalovirus exposure and HLA in healthy donors. Study at large: An early data release held 70 million to 90 million unique TCRs from HLA-typed donors. Overall study findings and caveats: Clonal expansion was found to be greater in HLA-associated TCR beta chains than in equally common others in a later analysis. A later examination showed that TCR association rates differed by HLA locus, with DRB1 most and HLA-C fewest. Later genetic work tied a missense DCLRE1C variant to beta-chain V and J trimming.

J gave up 6 bases and V 5 bases, and 10 bases lay outside the gene matches. The CDR3 contains 15 residues. From germline, CDR1 is MDHEN and CDR2 SYDVKM. The primer mix had 60 Vbeta and 13 Jbeta primers. Some clones are missing from TCRdb's copy, which holds only in-frame ones; the method was immunoSEQ multiplex PCR. The table lists 29,000 or so clones, about 64% of them singletons. J is TRBJ2-1 and V is TRBV28, with TRBD2 matching 7 bases. This receptor was taken from a male donor in good health and CMV-seropositive. The source material was PBMCs. CDR3 in amino acids: CASSRGGGTTNEQFF. CDR3 DNA sequence: TGTGCCAGCAGTCGAGGTGGGGGGACTACCAATGAGCAGTTCTTC.